This T cell receptor (beta chain) originates from a study of T cells in tuberculosis. Study details: IGRA-negative adolescents, IGRA-positive adolescents with latent tuberculosis and adults with active tuberculosis formed this South African cohort. PBMC were archived before or within 7 days of starting treatment. General observations from the study: GMM-specific TCRs were nearer to active tuberculosis alpha repertoires, suggesting expansion. GEM motif frequencies gave more than 65% accuracy; the GMM repertoire gave almost 90%.

Generated by immunoSEQ multiplex PCR, the TCRdb table keeps only in-frame clones and is missing some. The sample consists of tens of thousands of clones, under 95% of them appearing once. V gave up 1 base and J gave up 0 bases, with 5 bases separating them. The CDR3 covers 13 residues. Germline lookup yields CDR1 SGHRS and CDR2 YFSETQ. A word on this clone: What it binds is not known.

Time point here: new active TB diagnosis, blood taken before or within 7 days of starting treatment. Sequencing used PBMCs, obtained at tuberculosis diagnosis. The genes are TRBV5-1 and TRBJ2-7; D remains ambiguous. The receptor was derived from an adult with tuberculosis. The CDR3 nucleotides read TGCGCCAGCAGCTTGACCAGCTCCTACGAGCAGTACTTC. Amino acid sequence: CASSLTSSYEQYF.